Sequencing of this T cell receptor beta chain was carried out in a study of cytomegalovirus exposure and HLA in healthy donors. Overall study results and limits: Previous analysis showed most TCR beta V segments were productive about 87% or about 30% of the time. There were a few CMV-associated chains whose specificity for CMV antigens was confirmed in vitro.

Vbeta (60) and Jbeta (13) primers were used in the PCR. Libraries were prepared by immunoSEQ multiplex PCR; TCRdb keeps only in-frame clonotypes and omits some of them. The listing contains 95,000 to 150,000 clones. As to this clone: No antigen is known for it.

The source material was PBMCs. The sequence was obtained from a man younger than 30 in good health and CMV-seronegative.

This chain's CDR3 is CASSQGRGGDGNTIYF. The CDR3 DNA sequence: TGCGCCAGCAGCCAAGGGAGGGGAGGAGATGGAAACACCATATATTTT. The chain has TRBV4-1 and TRBJ1-3, with D possibly matching TRBD1 (5 bases). Deletions cut 1 base from V and 3 bases from J, with 13 bases between. Germline loops: CDR1 MGHRA, CDR2 YSYEKL. This CDR3 has 16 amino acids.